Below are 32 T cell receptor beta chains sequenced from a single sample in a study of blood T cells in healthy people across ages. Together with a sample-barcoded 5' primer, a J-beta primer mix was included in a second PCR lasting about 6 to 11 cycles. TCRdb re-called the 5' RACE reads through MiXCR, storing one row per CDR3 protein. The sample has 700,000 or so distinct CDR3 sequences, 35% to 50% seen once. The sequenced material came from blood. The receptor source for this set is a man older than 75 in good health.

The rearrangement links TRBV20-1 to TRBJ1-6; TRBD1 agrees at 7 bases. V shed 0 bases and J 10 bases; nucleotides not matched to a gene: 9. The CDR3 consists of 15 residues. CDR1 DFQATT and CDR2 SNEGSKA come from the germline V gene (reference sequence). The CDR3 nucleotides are TGCAGTGCTAGAGAGACAGGGTCGAGGCGGTCACCCCTCCACTTT. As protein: CSARETGSRRSPLHF.

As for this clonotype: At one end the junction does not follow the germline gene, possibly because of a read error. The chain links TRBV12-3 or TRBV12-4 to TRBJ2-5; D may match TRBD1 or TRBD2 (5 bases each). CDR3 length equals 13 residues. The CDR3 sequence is CASRLGTLETQYF. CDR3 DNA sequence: TGTGCCAGCAGGTTAGGGACGTTAGAGACCCAGTACTTC.

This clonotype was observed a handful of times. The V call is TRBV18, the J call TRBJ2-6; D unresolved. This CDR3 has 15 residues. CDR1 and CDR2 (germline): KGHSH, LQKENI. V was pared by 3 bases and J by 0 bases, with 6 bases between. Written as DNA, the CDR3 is TGTGCCAGCTCACCCATTAACTCTGGGGCCAACGTCCTGACTTTC. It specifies CASSPINSGANVLTF.

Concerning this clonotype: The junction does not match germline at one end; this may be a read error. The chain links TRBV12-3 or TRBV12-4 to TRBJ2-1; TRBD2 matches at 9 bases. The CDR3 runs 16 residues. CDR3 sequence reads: CTSSFSGLAAYNEQFF. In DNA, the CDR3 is TGTACCAGCAGTTTTTCGGGACTAGCTGCCTACAATGAGCAGTTCTTC.

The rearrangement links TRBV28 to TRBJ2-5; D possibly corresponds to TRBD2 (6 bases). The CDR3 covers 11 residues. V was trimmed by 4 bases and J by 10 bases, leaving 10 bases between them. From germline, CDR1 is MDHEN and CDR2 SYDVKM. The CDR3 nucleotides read TGTGCCAGCAGTTGGGACTCGGGCCAGTACTTC. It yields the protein CASSWDSGQYF.

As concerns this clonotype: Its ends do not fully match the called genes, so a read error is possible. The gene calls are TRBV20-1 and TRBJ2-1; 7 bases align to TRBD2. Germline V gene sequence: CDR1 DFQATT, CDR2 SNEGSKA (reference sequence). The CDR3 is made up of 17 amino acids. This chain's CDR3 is CSAGDGRRGNYYNEQFF. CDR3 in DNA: TGCAGTGCTGGAGACGGGAGGCGCGGGAACTACTACAATGAGCAGTTCTTC.

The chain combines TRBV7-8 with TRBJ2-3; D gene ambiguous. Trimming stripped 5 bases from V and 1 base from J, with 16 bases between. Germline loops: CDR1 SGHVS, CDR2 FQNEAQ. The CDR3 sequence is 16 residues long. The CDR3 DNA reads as TGTGCCAGCAGCACGAATACCATGGCACGCACAGATACGCAGTATTTT. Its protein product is CASSTNTMARTDTQYF.

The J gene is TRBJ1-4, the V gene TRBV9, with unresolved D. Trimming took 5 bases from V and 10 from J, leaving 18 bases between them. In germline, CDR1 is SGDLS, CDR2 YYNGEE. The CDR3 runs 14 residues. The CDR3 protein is CASSDNPGLGKLFF. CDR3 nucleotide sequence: TGTGCCAGCAGTGATAATCCCGGTCTTGGAAAACTGTTTTTT.

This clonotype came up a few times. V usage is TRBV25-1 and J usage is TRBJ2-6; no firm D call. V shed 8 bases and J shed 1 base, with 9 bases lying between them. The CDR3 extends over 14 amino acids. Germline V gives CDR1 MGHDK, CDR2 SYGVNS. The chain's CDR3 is CASSKQSGANVLTF. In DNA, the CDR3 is TGTGCCAGCTCGAAACAATCTGGGGCCAACGTCCTGACTTTC.

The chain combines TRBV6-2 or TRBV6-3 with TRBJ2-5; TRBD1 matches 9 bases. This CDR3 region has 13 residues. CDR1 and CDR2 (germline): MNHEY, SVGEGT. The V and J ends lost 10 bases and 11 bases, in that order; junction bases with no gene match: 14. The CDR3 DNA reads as TGTGCCACTACCGGGACAGGGAGGATAGAGCAGTACTTC. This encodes CATTGTGRIEQYF.

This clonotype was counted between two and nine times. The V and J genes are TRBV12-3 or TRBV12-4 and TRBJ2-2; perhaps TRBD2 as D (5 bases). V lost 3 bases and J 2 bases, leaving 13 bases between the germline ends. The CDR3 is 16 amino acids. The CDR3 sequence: CASSFGERLNTGELFF. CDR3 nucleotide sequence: TGTGCCAGCAGTTTCGGGGAAAGGTTAAACACCGGGGAGCTGTTTTTT.

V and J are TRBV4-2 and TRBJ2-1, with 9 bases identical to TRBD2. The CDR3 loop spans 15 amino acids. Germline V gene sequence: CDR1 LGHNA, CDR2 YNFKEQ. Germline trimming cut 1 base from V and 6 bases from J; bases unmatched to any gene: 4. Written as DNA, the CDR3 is TGTGCCAGCAGCCAAGTCGTAGCGGGAGCCAATGAGCAGTTCTTC. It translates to CASSQVVAGANEQFF.

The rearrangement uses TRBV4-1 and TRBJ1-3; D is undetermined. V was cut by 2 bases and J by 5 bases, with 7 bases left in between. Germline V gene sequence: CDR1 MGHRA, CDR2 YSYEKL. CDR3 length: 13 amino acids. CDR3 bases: TGCGCCAGCAGCCAACCTTACAGAAACACCATATATTTT. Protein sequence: CASSQPYRNTIYF.

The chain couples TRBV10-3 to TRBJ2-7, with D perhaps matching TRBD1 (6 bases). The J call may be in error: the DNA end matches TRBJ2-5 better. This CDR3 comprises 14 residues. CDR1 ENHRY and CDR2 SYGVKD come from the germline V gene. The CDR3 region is CAIRTGTFEETQYF. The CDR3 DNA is TGTGCCATCAGAACCGGGACATTCGAAGAGACCCAGTACTTC.

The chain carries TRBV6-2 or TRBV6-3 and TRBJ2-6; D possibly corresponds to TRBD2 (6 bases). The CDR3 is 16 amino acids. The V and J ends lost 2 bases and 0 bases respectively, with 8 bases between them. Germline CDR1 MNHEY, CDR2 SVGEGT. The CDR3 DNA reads TGTGCCAGCAGTTACCGGGGGAGCTCTGGGGCCAACGTCCTGACTTTC. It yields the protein CASSYRGSSGANVLTF.

The CDR3 DNA reads TGCAGTGCTAGACCCACCCGACTAGCGGGGTGGGAGCAGTTCTTC. It translates to CSARPTRLAGWEQFF. The genes are TRBV20-1 and TRBJ2-1; TRBD2 matches 11 bases. The trim removed 2 bases at V and 10 bases at J, leaving 10 bases unmatched. This CDR3 contains 15 residues. Germline assignment: CDR1 DFQATT and CDR2 SNEGSKA (reference sequence).

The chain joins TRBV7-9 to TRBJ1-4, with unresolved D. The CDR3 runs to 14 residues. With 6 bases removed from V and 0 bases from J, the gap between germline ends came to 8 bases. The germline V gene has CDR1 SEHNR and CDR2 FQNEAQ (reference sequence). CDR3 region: CASRPDSTNEKLFF. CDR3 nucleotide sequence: TGTGCCAGCAGGCCGGACTCAACTAATGAAAAACTGTTTTTT.

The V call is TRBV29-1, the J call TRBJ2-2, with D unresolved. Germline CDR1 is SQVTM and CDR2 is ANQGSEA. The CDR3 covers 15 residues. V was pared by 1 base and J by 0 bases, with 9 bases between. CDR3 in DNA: TGCAGCGTTGAAGGACCCCTTGCGAACACCGGGGAGCTGTTTTTT. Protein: CSVEGPLANTGELFF.

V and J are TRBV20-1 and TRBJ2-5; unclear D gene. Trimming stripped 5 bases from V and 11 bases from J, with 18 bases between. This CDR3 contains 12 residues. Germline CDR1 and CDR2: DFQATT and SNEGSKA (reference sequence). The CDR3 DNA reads TGCAGTGCTTTGACTGTCTACAATGAGCAGTACTTC. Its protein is CSALTVYNEQYF.

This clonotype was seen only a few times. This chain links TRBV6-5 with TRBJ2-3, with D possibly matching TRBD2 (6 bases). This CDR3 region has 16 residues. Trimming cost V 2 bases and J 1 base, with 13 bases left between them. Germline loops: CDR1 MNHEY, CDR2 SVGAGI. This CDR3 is CASSYTRLGGTDTQYF. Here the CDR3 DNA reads TGTGCCAGCAGTTACACGAGACTAGGGGGCACAGATACGCAGTATTTT.

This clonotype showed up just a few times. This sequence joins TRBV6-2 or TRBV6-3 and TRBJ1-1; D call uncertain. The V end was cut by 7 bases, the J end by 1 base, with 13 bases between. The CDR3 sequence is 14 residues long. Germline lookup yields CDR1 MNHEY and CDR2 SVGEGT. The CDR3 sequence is CASTEQTKNTEAFF. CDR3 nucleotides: TGTGCCAGCACCGAACAGACTAAGAACACTGAAGCTTTCTTT.

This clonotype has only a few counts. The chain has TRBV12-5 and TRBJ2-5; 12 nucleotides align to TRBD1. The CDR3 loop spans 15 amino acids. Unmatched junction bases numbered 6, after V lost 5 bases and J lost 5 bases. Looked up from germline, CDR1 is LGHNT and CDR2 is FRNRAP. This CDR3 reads CASGKGQGALETQYF. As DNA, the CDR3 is TGTGCTAGTGGTAAGGGACAGGGGGCGTTGGAGACCCAGTACTTC.

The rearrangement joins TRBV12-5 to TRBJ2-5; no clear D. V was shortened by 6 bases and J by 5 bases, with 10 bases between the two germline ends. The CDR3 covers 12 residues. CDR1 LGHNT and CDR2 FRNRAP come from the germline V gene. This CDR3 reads CASGLLGETQYF. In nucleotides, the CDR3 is TGTGCTAGTGGCCTCCTGGGGGAGACCCAGTACTTC.

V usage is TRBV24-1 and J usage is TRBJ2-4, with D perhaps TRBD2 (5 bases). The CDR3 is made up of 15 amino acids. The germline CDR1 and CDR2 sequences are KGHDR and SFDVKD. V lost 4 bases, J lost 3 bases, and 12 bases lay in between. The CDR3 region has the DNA TGTGCCACCAGTGAGACTACCTCAGGCAAAAACATTCAGTACTTC. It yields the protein CATSETTSGKNIQYF.

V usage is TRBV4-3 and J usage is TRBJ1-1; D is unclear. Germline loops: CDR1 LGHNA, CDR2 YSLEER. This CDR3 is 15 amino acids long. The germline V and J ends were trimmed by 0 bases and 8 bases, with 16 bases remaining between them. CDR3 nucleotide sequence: TGCGCCAGCAGCCAAGAAACCGGGGTTCCCGGGGAAGCTTTCTTT. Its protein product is CASSQETGVPGEAFF.

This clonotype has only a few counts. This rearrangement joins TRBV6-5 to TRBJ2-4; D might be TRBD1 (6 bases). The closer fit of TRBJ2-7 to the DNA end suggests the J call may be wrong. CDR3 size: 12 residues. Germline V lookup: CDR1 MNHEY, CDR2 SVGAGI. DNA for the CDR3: TGTGCCAGCAGCCCGGGACATTACGAGCAGTACTTC. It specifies CASSPGHYEQYF.

CDR3 nucleotides: TGTGCCAGCAGCTTGGTGACAGGTACGAGGCAGCAGTACTTC. Translated: CASSLVTGTRQQYF. The chain carries TRBV5-8 and TRBJ2-5, with D perhaps matching TRBD1 (6 bases). CDR1 is SGHTS and CDR2 is YDEGEE in the germline V gene. CDR3 length: 14 amino acids. Trimming shortened V by 0 bases and J by 11 bases, and 17 bases separated the two germline ends. Looking up the rest from reference TRBV5-8 and TRBJ2-5 gives the full variable domain: EAGVTQSPTHLIKTRGQQATLRCSPISGHTSVYWYQQALGLGLQFLLWYDEGEERNRGNFPPRFSGRQFPNYSSELNVNALELEDSALYLCASSLVTGTRQQYFGPGTRLLVL.

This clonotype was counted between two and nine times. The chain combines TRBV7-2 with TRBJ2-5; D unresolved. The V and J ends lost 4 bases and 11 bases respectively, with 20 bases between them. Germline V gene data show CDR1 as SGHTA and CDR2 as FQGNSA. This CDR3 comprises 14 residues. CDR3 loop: CASSSVNNNNEQYF. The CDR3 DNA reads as TGTGCCAGCAGCTCCGTAAACAACAACAATGAGCAGTACTTC.

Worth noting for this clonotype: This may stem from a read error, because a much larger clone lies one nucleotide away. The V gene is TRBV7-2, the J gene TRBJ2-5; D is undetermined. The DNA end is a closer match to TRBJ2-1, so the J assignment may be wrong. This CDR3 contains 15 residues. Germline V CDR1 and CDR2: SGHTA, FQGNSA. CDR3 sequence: CASSPAGWPLETQFF. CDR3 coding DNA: TGTGCCAGCAGCCCGGCCGGGTGGCCTTTAGAGACCCAGTTCTTC.

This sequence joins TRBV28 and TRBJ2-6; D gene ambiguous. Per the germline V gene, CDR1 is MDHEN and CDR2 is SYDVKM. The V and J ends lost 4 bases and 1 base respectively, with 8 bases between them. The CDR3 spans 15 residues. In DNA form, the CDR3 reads TGTGCCAGCAGTTATGGGGTATCTGGGGCCAACGTCCTGACTTTC. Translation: CASSYGVSGANVLTF.

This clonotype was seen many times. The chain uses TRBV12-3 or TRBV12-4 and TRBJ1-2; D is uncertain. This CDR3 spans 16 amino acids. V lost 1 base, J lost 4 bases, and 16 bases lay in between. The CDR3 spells CASSLVIAEAFYGYTF. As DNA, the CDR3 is TGTGCCAGCAGTTTAGTAATAGCGGAGGCCTTCTATGGCTACACCTTC.

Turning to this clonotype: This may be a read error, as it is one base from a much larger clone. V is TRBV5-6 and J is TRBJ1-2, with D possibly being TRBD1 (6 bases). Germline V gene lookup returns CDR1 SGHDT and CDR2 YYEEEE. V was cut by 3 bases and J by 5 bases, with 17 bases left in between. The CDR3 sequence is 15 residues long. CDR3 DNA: TGTGCCAGCAGCTGGGGGCAGCACACCTCATATGGCTACACCTTC. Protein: CASSWGQHTSYGYTF. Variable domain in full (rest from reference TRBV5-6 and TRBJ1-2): DAGVTQSPTHLIKTRGQQVTLRCSPKSGHDTVSWYQQALGQGPQFIFQYYEEEERQRGNFPDRFSGHQFPNYSSELNVNALLLGDSALYLCASSWGQHTSYGYTFGSGTRLTVV.